This T cell receptor (beta chain) originates from a study of CD8+CD57+ T cells in acquired aplastic anemia. Study at large: The sorted CD4+ and CD8+ cells yielded an average approximately 3 ug of DNA.

The template used for profiling TCR beta VDJ and CDR3 was genomic DNA. Each CDR3 protein is one row after TCRdb ran MiXCR on the reads. The data hold some 180,000 distinct CDR3 sequences, with 45% to 60% observed a single time. This clonotype appeared a single time. The V gene's germline CDR1 is DFQATT and CDR2 SNEGSKA (reference sequence). V lost 1 base and J lost 0, with 13 bases in between. CDR3 size: 15 residues. The patients chosen for sequencing had shown expansion of CD8+CD57+ cells (detected by flow cytometry). This chain joins TRBV20-1 and TRBJ2-7; weak D call: TRBD2 (6 bases). The sequence derives from a human donor with aplastic anemia. The specimen sequenced was sorted CD4+, CD8+, or CD8+CD57+ T cells (not recorded which) from PBMCs. The CDR3 DNA sequence: TGCAGTGCTAGAGGCCTTAGCGGTAGCTCCTACGAGCAGTACTTC. It codes for CSARGLSGSSYEQYF.